This is a list of T cell receptor beta chains from one sample in a study of Graves' ophthalmopathy and Graves' hyperthyroidism. TCRdb passed the multiplex PCR reads through MiXCR, listing each CDR3 protein once. The repertoire holds 500,000 to 600,000 distinct CDR3 sequences, with approximately 35% as singletons. The sample taken for sequencing was peripheral blood or thyroid tissue (not recorded which). The receptors shown here come from an adult man with Graves' hyperthyroidism. The CDR3 runs from the conserved cysteine through the conserved F or W. A D gene is named only where the DNA matches it firmly. Clone size is given for some rows only: seen once, a few or many times, or a class if the clone is expanded.

D,J,size,V,CDR3,DNA
.,TRBJ2-7,.,TRBV29-1,CSAQAGTSEQYF,TGCAGCGCGCAGGCCGGGACAAGCGAGCAGTACTTC
TRBD2,TRBJ2-1,.,TRBV10-1,CASSGPQTSGSLRFF,TGCGCCAGCAGTGGGCCGCAAACTAGCGGGAGTCTTAGGTTCTTC
.,TRBJ2-1,.,TRBV10-3,CAISEGRFGQFF,TGTGCCATCAGTGAGGGGCGATTTGGGCAGTTCTTC
.,TRBJ1-4,many,TRBV5-8,CASSLDGERSEKLFF,TGTGCCAGCAGCTTGGATGGGGAGAGAAGCGAAAAACTGTTTTTT
.,TRBJ2-7,many,TRBV5-6,CARDSVSYEQYF,TGTGCCAGAGACAGTGTTTCCTACGAGCAGTACTTC
.,TRBJ1-2,.,TRBV6-5,CASSRRQRWGNYGYTF,TGTGCCAGCAGTCGCCGCCAGCGGTGGGGAAACTATGGCTACACCTTC
TRBD1,TRBJ1-6,many,TRBV2,CASSGQGQGARSPLHF,TGTGCCAGCAGTGGCCAGGGACAGGGGGCCCGTTCACCCCTCCACTTT
.,TRBJ2-6,many,TRBV12-3/TRBV12-4,CASSFSGAGANVLTF,TGTGCCAGCAGTTTTTCCGGAGCTGGGGCCAACGTCCTGACTTTC
.,TRBJ1-1,many,TRBV6-6,CASSYSFDTEAFF,TGTGCCAGCAGTTACTCGTTCGACACTGAAGCTTTCTTT
TRBD2,TRBJ2-3,few,TRBV29-1,CSVETVQRERYTDTQYF,TGCAGCGTTGAGACAGTCCAGCGGGAGCGATACACAGATACGCAGTATTTT
.,TRBJ2-7,.,TRBV11-3,CASSTRGLGEQYF,TGTGCCAGCAGCACTCGGGGTTTAGGCGAGCAGTACTTC
.,TRBJ1-1,.,TRBV19,CASLRSVGEDTEAFF,TGTGCCAGCCTGAGGTCAGTCGGCGAGGACACTGAAGCTTTCTTT
.,TRBJ2-3,.,TRBV19,CASSIEGIIAQYF,TGTGCCAGTAGTATAGAGGGAATCATCGCGCAGTATTTT
TRBD1,TRBJ1-2,.,TRBV12-3/TRBV12-4,CASSLFRTGGPYGYTF,TGTGCCAGCAGTTTATTCCGGACAGGGGGACCTTATGGCTACACCTTC
TRBD1,TRBJ2-5,once,TRBV6-1,CASSEGTGSAQGTQYF,TGTGCCAGCAGTGAGGGGACAGGGTCGGCCCAAGGGACCCAGTACTTC
.,TRBJ2-2,many,TRBV24-1,CATKAAGTGELFF,TGTGCCACCAAGGCCGCAGGGACCGGGGAGCTGTTTTTT
.,TRBJ1-1,.,TRBV12-3/TRBV12-4,CASSRNSGVPGTNTEAFF,TGTGCCAGCAGCCGGAATTCGGGGGTACCGGGAACGAACACTGAAGCTTTCTTT
.,TRBJ2-2,.,TRBV6-5,CATSRYNANTGELFF,TGTGCCACCTCTCGTTACAACGCGAACACCGGGGAGCTGTTTTTT
.,TRBJ2-7,.,TRBV29-1,CSVAEIASQKPYEQYF,TGCAGCGTTGCTGAAATAGCTAGCCAAAAACCCTACGAGCAGTACTTC
.,TRBJ1-2,many,TRBV7-2,CASSSPGGGRGYTF,TGTGCCAGCAGCTCCCCTGGGGGGGGCAGAGGCTACACCTTC
TRBD1,TRBJ1-5,.,TRBV7-9,CASSLGGQGALGQPQHF,TGTGCCAGCAGCTTGGGGGGACAGGGGGCGCTTGGGCAGCCCCAGCATTTT
.,TRBJ1-6,many,TRBV9,CASSVDPRGDSPLHF,TGTGCCAGCAGCGTAGATCCAAGAGGGGATTCACCCCTCCACTTT
TRBD2,TRBJ2-1,.,TRBV20-1,CSAIGRGGRNEQFF,TGCAGTGCTATCGGGCGGGGGGGCCGCAATGAGCAGTTCTTC
.,TRBJ1-3,once,TRBV3-1,CASSQSWSGNTIYF,TGTGCCAGCAGCCAGAGTTGGTCTGGAAACACCATATATTTT
TRBD1,TRBJ2-7,many,TRBV9,CASSGDREDHEQYF,TGTGCCAGCAGCGGGGACAGGGAGGACCACGAGCAGTACTTC
.,TRBJ1-1,many,TRBV20-1,CSARAPDATEAFF,TGCAGTGCTAGAGCCCCTGACGCCACTGAAGCTTTCTTT
.,TRBJ2-3,few,TRBV7-8,CASSHLAENTDTQYF,TGTGCCAGCAGCCATTTAGCGGAGAACACAGATACGCAGTATTTT
TRBD1,TRBJ1-2,.,TRBV29-1,CSSYSGQGNYGYTF,TGCAGCAGTTACTCGGGACAGGGAAACTATGGCTACACCTTC
TRBD1,TRBJ2-6,.,TRBV11-3,CASSASGTGISGANVPTF,TGTGCCAGCAGCGCCTCCGGGACAGGTATCTCTGGGGCCAACGTCCCGACTTTC
TRBD1,TRBJ1-3,many,TRBV29-1,CSVGHLQGARGNTIYF,TGCAGCGTTGGTCACCTACAGGGGGCGCGTGGAAACACCATATATTTT
.,TRBJ2-3,many,TRBV12-3/TRBV12-4,CASSGTPKRDTQYF,TGTGCCAGCAGTGGGACGCCAAAGAGGGATACGCAGTATTTT
.,TRBJ1-4,many,TRBV6-5,CASGTNEKLFF,TGTGCCAGCGGTACTAATGAAAAACTGTTTTTT
TRBD1,TRBJ1-6,many,TRBV2,CASIVAGTANSPLHF,TGTGCCAGCATTGTCGCCGGGACAGCAAATTCACCCCTCCACTTT
.,TRBJ2-6,many,TRBV15,CATSRAGQRNSGANVLTF,TGTGCCACCAGCAGGGCGGGACAGCGAAACTCTGGGGCCAACGTCCTGACTTTC
TRBD1,TRBJ2-7,.,TRBV27,CASSFEGAPTYEQYF,TGTGCCAGCAGTTTTGAGGGGGCCCCTACCTACGAGCAGTACTTC
TRBD2,TRBJ2-3,.,TRBV7-9,CASSPRGGSSGSSDTQYF,TGTGCCAGCAGCCCCAGGGGAGGCTCTAGCGGGAGCTCAGATACGCAGTATTTT
.,TRBJ1-1,many,TRBV5-5,CASSLVGGVEAFF,TGTGCCAGCAGCTTGGTAGGGGGGGTTGAAGCTTTCTTT
.,TRBJ1-3,many,TRBV15,CATSRDRGSGNTIYF,TGTGCCACCAGCAGAGATAGGGGCTCTGGAAACACCATATATTTT
.,TRBJ2-2,.,TRBV6-2/TRBV6-3,CASRGLASVNGELFF,TGTGCCAGCAGGGGATTAGCCTCGGTTAACGGGGAGCTGTTTTTT
TRBD1,TRBJ2-3,.,TRBV2,CASSVGQGATDTQYF,TGTGCCAGCAGTGTCGGACAGGGGGCAACAGATACGCAGTATTTT
TRBD1,TRBJ2-7,many,TRBV9,CASSVDVGQSNEQYF,TGTGCCAGCAGCGTAGATGTGGGACAGAGTAACGAGCAGTACTTC
TRBD1,TRBJ2-7,.,TRBV15,CATSKDRGRFEQYF,TGTGCCACCAGCAAAGACAGGGGGCGGTTCGAGCAGTACTTC
TRBD1,TRBJ2-7,few,TRBV7-2,CASSEWTGVVVVYEQYF,TGTGCCAGCAGCGAATGGACAGGGGTAGTGGTCGTCTACGAGCAGTACTTC
.,TRBJ2-3,.,TRBV20-1,CSAPAFGSDNQPQYF,TGCAGTGCTCCCGCCTTTGGCAGCGACAATCAGCCCCAGTATTTT
.,TRBJ2-7,.,TRBV19,CASSARDRSYEQYF,TGTGCCAGTAGTGCCCGGGACCGGAGCTACGAGCAGTACTTC